This TCR beta chain was captured in a study of blood T cell repertoires in COVID-19. The wider study: There were acute and convalescent COVID-19 samples, and they came from the United States, Italy and Spain.

Germline CDR1 and CDR2: SGHRS and YFSETQ. CDR3 length: 15 residues. Trimming stripped 4 bases from V and 3 bases from J, with 14 bases between. The authors' processing: Estimation of nucleated cell counts was performed using reference gene primer amplification. Profiling relied on immunoSEQ multiplex PCR, and the TCRdb table lists in-frame clones only, not all of them. That table gives V, J and clone size, and the DNA gave D and trimming. The table has some 200,000 clones, roughly 80% seen once. Sequencing was done on a sample of peripheral blood. V and J are TRBV5-1 and TRBJ1-5, with D maybe TRBD1 (5 bases). This TCR came from an elderly woman with acute or convalescent COVID-19. CDR3: CASSPLGGVNQPQHF. The CDR3 DNA sequence: TGCGCCAGCAGCCCCTTGGGGGGGGTCAATCAGCCCCAGCATTTT.